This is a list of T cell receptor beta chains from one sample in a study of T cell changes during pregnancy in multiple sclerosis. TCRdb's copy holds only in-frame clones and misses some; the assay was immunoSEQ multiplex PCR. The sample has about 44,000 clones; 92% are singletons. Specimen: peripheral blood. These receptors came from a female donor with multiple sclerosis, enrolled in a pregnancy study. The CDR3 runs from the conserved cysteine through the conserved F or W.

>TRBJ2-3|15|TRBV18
CASSPPGLSTDTQYF
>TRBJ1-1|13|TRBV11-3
CASSPSMNTEAFF
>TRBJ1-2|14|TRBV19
CASSSQGANYGYTF
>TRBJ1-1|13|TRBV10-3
CATARDSNTEAFF
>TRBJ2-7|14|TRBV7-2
CASSSSPGFYEQYF
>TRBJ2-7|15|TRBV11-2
CASSSSSGSSYEQYF
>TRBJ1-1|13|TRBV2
CASRRRLNTEAFF
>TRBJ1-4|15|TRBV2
CASRSTGRDNEKLFF
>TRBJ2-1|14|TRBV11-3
CASSLQGGKDEQFF
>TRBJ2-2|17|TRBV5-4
CASSHDGLAGDTGELFF
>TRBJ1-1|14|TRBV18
CASSPEVKGTEAFF
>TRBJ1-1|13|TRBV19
CASARSGNTEAFF
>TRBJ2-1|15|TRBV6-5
CASSQEWGIYNEQFF
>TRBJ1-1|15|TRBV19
CASSRRGNPNTEAFF
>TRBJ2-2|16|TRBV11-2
CASSRSSGGKTTELFF
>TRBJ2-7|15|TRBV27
CASSSRTGHRVEQYF
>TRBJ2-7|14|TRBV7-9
CASRGGASSYEQYF
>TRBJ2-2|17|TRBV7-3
CASSLSAANSNTGELFF
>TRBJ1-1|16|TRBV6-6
CASISDGRGRNTEAFF
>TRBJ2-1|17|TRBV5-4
CASSLEWGTSPYNEQFF
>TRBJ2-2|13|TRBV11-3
CASSFLDTGELFF
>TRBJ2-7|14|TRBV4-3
CASSQVVSPYEQYF
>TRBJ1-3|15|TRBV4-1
CASSQQTTSGNTIYF
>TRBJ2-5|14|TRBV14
CASSQVTSGETQYF
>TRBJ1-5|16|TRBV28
CASSPVRGFSNQPQHF
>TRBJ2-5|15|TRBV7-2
CASGIGGGGKETQYF
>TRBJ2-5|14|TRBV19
CASSMRGAEETQYF
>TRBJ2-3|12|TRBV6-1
CASRGPGDTQYF
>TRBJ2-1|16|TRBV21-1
CASSKSPSGRAFEQFF
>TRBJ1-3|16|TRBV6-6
CASKGAAGGSGNTIYF
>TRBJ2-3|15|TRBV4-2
CASSPTLGPRDTQYF
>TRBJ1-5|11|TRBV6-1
CASSESQPQHF
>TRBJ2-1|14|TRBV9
CASRGGDGHNEQFF
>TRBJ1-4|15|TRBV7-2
CASSLAPGTGEKLFF
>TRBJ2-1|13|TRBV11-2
CASSFRSGAEQFF
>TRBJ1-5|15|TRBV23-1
CASSQGCTHHQPQHF
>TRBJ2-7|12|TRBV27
CASRSQGNEQYF
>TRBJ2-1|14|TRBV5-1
CASGPVGNSNEQFF
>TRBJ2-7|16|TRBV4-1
CASSQEPGTGAYEQYF
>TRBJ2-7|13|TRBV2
CASMGVRSYEQYF
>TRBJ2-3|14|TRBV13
CASSSRPSTDTQYF
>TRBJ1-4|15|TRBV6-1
CASSDPTKTNEKLFF
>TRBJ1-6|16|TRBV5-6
CASSWRGQGYNSPLHF
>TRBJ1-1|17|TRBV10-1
CASSVAGQGAADTEAFF